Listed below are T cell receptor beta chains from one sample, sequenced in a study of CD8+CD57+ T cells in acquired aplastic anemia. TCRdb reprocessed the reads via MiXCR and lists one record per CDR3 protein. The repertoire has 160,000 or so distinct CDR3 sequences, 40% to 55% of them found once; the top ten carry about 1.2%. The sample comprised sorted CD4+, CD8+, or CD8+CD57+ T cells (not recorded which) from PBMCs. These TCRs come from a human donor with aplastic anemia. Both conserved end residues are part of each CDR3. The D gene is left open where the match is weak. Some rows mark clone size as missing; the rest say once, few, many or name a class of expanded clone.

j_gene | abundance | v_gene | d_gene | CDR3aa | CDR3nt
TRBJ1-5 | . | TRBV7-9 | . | CASSFGGVGNQPQHF | TGTGCCAGCAGCTTTGGGGGGGTCGGCAATCAGCCCCAGCATTTT
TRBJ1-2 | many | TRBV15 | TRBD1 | CATSRDEVTGSDGYTF | TGTGCCACCAGCAGAGACGAGGTGACAGGGTCGGATGGCTACACCTTC
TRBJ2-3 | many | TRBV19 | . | CASSEGDTQYF | TGTGCCAGTAGTGAGGGGGATACGCAGTATTTT
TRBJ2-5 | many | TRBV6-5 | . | CASSYTAYQETQYF | TGTGCCAGCAGTTACACCGCGTACCAAGAGACCCAGTACTTC
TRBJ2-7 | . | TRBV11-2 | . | CASSYTAGYEQYF | TGTGCCAGCAGCTACACTGCTGGCTACGAGCAGTACTTC
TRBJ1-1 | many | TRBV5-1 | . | CASSGGGSNTEAFF | TGCGCCAGCTCTGGGGGGGGTTCGAACACTGAAGCTTTCTTT
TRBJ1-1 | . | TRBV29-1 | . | CSVDVGTPASPPEAFF | TGCAGCGTTGATGTAGGTACCCCGGCTAGCCCACCTGAAGCTTTCTTT
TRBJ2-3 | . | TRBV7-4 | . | CASSLAVVRGADTQYF | TGTGCCAGCAGCTTAGCGGTGGTAAGGGGAGCAGATACGCAGTATTTT
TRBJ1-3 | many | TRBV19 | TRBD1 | CASSTGGDGNTIYF | TGTGCCAGTAGTACAGGGGGCGACGGAAACACCATATATTTT
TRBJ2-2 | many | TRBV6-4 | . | CATKAEGFAGELFF | TGTGCCACCAAAGCGGAGGGTTTCGCCGGGGAGCTGTTTTTT
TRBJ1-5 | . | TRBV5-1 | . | CASSSGLAAPSTDTQHF | TGCGCCAGCAGCTCGGGACTAGCGGCCCCTAGCACAGATACGCAGCATTTT
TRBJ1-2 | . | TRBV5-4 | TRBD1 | CASSPGQEDYTF | TGTGCCAGCAGCCCGGGACAGGAGGACTACACCTTC
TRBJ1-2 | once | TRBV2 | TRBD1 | CASSAGQGGSYGYTF | TGTGCCAGCAGCGCCGGACAGGGGGGGTCCTATGGCTACACCTTC
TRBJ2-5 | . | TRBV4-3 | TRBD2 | CASSRLAGETQYF | TGCGCCAGCAGCCGACTAGCGGGAGAGACCCAGTACTTC
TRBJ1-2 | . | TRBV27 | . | CASSPHEGGYGYTF | TGTGCCAGCAGTCCTCATGAGGGAGGCTATGGCTACACCTTC
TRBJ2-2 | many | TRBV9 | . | CASSVGQGPAGELFF | TGTGCCAGCAGCGTTGGCCAGGGGCCGGCCGGGGAGCTGTTTTTT
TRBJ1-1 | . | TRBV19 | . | CASSPRWNTEAFF | TGTGCCAGTAGCCCCCGTTGGAACACTGAAGCTTTCTTT